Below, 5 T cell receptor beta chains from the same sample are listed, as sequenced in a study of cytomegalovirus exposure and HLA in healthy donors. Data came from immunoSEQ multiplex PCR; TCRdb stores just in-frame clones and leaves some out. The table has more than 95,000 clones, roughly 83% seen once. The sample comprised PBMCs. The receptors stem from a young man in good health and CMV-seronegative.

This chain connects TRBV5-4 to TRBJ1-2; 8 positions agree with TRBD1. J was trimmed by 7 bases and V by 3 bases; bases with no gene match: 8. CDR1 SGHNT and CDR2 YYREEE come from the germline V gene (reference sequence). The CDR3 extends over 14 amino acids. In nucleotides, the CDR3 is TGTGCCAGCAGCTCAATTCAGGGGGCGTTTGGCTACACCTTC. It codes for CASSSIQGAFGYTF.

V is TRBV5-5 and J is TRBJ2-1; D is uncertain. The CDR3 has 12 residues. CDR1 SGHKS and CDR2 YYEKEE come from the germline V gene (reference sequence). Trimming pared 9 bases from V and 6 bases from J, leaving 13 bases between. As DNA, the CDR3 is TGTGCCACTACAGCATCGTCCAATGAGCAGTTCTTC. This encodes CATTASSNEQFF.

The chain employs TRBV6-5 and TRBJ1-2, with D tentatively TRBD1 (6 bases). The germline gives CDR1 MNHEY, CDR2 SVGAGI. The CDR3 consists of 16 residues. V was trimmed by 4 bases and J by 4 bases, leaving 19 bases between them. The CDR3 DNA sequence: TGTGCCAGCAGTTTCTCAACAGGGATGTCTATCTATGGCTACACCTTC. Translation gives CASSFSTGMSIYGYTF.

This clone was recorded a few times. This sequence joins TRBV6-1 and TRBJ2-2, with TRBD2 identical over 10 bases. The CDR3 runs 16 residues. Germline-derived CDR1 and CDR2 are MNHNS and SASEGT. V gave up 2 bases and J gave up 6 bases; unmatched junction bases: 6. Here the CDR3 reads CASSELAGVSAGELFF. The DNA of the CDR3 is TGTGCCAGCAGTGAACTAGCGGGGGTTTCGGCCGGGGAGCTGTTTTTT.

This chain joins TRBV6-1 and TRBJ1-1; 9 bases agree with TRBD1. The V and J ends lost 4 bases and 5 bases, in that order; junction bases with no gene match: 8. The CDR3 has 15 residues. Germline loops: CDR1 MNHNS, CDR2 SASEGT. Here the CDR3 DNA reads TGTGCCAGCAGTGCCCGGACAGGGGAGTTTACTGAAGCTTTCTTT. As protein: CASSARTGEFTEAFF.